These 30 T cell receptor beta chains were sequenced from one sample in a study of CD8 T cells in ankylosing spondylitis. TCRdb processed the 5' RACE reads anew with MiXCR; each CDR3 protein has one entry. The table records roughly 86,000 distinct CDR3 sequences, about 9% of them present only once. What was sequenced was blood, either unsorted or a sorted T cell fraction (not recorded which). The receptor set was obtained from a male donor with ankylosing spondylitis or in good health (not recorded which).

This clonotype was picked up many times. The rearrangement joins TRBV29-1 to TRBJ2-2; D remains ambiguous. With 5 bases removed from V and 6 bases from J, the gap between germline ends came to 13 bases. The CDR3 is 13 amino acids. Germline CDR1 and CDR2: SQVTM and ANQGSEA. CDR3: CSVQQISPGELFF. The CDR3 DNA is TGCAGCGTTCAACAGATCAGTCCCGGGGAGCTGTTTTTT.

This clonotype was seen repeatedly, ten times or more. The CDR3 coding sequence is TGTGCTACGAGCCCCCCCATGGAGACCCAGTACTTC. This encodes CATSPPMETQYF. The V and J genes are TRBV7-9 and TRBJ2-5; D remains unclear. Germline CDR1 SEHNR, CDR2 FQNEAQ (reference sequence). The CDR3 is made up of 12 amino acids.

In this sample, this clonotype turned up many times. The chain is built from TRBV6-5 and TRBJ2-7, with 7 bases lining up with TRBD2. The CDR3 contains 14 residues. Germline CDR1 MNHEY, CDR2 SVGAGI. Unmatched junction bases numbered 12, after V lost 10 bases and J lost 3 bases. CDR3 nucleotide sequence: TGTGCCACCCGCCTGGCGGGGGACTTCTACGAGCAGTACTTC. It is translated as CATRLAGDFYEQYF.

CDR3 in DNA: TGTGCCAGCAGCTTAGGGCCAACTAGCGGGGGGGCGCAGCAGTTCTTC. It is translated as CASSLGPTSGGAQQFF. V and J are TRBV7-2 and TRBJ2-1, with 13 bases that match TRBD2. V was pared by 1 base and J by 11 bases, with 8 bases of the junction left unmatched. Germline values: CDR1 SGHTA, CDR2 FQGNSA. This CDR3 has 16 amino acids.

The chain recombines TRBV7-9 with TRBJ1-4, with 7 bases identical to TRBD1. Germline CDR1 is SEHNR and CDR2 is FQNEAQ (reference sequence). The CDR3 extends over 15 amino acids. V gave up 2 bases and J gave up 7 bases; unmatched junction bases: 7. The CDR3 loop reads CASSLTGEGTEKLFF. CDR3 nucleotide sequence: TGTGCCAGCAGCTTAACAGGGGAAGGTACTGAAAAACTGTTTTTT.

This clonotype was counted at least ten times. The DNA for the CDR3 is TGCGCCAGCAGCTTCCGAACTAGCGGGGGGGCGGTCAATGAGCAGTTCTTC. It is translated as CASSFRTSGGAVNEQFF. The chain uses TRBV5-1 and TRBJ2-1; 13 nucleotides line up with TRBD2. The CDR3 has 17 amino acids. CDR1 SGHRS and CDR2 YFSETQ come from the germline V gene. Unmatched junction bases numbered 8, after V lost 2 bases and J lost 6 bases.

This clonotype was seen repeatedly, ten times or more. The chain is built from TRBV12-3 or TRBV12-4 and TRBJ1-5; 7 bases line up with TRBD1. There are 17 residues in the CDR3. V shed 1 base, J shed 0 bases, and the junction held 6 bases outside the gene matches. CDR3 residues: CASSLETGYHSNQPQHF. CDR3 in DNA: TGTGCCAGCAGTTTAGAGACAGGGTACCATAGCAATCAGCCCCAGCATTTT.

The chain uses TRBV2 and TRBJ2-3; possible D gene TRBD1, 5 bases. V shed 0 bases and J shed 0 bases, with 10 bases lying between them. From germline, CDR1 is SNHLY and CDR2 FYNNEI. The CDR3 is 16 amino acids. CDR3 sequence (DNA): TGTGCCAGCAGTGAAGCCAGGGCCCCTAGCACAGATACGCAGTATTTT. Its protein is CASSEARAPSTDTQYF.

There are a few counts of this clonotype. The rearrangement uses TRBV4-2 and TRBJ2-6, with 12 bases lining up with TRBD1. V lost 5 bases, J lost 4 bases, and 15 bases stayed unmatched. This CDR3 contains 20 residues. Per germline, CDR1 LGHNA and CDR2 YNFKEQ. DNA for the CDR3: TGTGCCAGCAGCACCCGAGGAGGGACAGGGGGCATTTCGGGGGCCAACGTCCTGACTTTC. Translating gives CASSTRGGTGGISGANVLTF.

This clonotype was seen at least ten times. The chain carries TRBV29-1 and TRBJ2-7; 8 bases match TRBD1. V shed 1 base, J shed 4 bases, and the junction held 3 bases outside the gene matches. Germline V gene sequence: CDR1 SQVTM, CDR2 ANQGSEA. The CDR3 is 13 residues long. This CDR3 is CSVEGTGTYEQYF. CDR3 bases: TGCAGCGTTGAAGGGACAGGGACATACGAGCAGTACTTC.

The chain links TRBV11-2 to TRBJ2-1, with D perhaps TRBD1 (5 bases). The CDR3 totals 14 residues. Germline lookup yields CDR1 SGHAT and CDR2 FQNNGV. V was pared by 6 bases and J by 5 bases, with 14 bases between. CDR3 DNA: TGTGCCAGCAGGACGTTTGACAGTGACAATGAGCAGTTCTTC. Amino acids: CASRTFDSDNEQFF.

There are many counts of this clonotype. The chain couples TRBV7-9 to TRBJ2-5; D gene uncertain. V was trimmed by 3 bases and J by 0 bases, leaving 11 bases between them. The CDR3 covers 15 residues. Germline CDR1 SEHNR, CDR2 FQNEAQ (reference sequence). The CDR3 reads CASSFQDRYQETQYF. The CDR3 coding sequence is TGTGCCAGCAGCTTTCAGGACCGGTACCAAGAGACCCAGTACTTC.

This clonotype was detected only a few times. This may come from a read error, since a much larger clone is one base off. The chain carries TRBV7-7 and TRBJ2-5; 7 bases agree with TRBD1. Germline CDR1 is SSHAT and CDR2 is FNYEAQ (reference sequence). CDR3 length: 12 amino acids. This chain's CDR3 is CVSSFRGETQYF. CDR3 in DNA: TGTGTTAGCAGCTTCAGGGGGGAGACCCAGTACTTC.

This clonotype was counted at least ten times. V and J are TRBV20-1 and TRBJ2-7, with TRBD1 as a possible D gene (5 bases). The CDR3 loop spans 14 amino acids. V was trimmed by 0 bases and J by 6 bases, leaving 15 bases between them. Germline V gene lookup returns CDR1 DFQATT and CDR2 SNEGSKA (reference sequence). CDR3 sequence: CSARDKGQVGEQYF. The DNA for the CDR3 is TGCAGTGCTAGAGATAAGGGGCAGGTAGGCGAGCAGTACTTC.

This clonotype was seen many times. CDR3 in amino acids: CASNDRGRTDTQYF. In nucleotides, the CDR3 is TGTGCCAGCAATGACAGGGGGAGGACAGATACGCAGTATTTT. The rearrangement uses TRBV25-1 and TRBJ2-3; 9 nucleotides line up with TRBD1. The trim removed 7 bases at V and 3 bases at J, leaving 5 bases unmatched. The CDR3 length is 14 residues. CDR1 MGHDK and CDR2 SYGVNS come from the germline V gene.

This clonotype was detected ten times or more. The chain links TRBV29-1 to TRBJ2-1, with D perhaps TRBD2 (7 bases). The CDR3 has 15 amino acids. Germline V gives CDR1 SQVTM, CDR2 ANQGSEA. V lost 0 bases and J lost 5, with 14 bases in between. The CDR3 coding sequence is TGCAGCGTTGAAGAAGGGGGGGGGCCTGACAATGAGCAGTTCTTC. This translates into CSVEEGGGPDNEQFF.

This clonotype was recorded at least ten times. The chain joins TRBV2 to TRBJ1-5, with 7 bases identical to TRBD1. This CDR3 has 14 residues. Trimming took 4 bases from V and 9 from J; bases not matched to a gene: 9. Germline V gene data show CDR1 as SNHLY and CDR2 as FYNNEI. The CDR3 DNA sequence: TGTGCCAGCAGTGGGCGACAGGGCTCGGCGCCCCAGCATTTT. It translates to CASSGRQGSAPQHF.

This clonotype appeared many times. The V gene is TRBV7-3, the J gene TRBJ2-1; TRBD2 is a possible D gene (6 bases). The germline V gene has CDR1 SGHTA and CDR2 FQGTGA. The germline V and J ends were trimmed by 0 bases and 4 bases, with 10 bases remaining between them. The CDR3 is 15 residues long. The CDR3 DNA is TGTGCCAGCAGCTTAACCGGGGGTAGATACAATGAGCAGTTCTTC. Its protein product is CASSLTGGRYNEQFF.

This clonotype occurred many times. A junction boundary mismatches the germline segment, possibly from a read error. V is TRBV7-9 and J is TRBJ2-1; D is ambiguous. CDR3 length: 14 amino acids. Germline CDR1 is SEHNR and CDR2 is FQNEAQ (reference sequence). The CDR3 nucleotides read TGTGCCGGCAGCTCCGGTGGGTCCTACAATGAGCAGTTCTTC. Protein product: CAGSSGGSYNEQFF. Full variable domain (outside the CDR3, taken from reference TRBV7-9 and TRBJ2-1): DTGVSQNPRHKITKRGQNVTFRCDPISEHNRLYWYRQTLGQGPEFLTYFQNEAQLEKSRLLSDRFSAERPKGSFSTLEIQRTEQGDSAMYLCAGSSGGSYNEQFFGPGTRLTVL.

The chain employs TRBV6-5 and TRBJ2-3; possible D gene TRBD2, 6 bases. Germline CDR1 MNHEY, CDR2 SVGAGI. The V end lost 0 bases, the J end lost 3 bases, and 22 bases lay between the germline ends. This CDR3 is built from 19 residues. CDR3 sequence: CASSYSSTSPFYKTDTQYF. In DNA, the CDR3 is TGTGCCAGCAGTTACTCGTCAACTAGCCCGTTCTACAAAACAGATACGCAGTATTTT.

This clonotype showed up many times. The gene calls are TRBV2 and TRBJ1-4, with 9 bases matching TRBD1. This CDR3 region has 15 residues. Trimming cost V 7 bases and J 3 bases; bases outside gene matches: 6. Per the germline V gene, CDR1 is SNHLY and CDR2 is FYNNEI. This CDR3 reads CASIPGQGPNEKLFF. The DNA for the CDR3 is TGTGCCAGCATCCCGGGACAGGGACCTAATGAAAAACTGTTTTTT.

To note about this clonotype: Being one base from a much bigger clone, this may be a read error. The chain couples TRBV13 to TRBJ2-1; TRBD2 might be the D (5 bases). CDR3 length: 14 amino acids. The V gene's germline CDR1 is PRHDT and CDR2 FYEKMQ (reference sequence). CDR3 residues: CTSSPWTDYNEQFF. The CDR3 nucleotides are TGTACCAGCAGCCCCTGGACTGACTACAATGAGCAGTTCTTC.

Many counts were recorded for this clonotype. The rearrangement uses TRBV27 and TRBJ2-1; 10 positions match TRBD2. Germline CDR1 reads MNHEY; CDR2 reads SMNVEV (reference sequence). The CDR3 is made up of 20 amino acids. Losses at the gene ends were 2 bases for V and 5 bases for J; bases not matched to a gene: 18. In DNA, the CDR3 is TGTGCCAGCAGTTTACGGTGGTCTAGCGGGGGCGTCCTACTTCACAATGAGCAGTTCTTC. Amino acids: CASSLRWSSGGVLLHNEQFF.

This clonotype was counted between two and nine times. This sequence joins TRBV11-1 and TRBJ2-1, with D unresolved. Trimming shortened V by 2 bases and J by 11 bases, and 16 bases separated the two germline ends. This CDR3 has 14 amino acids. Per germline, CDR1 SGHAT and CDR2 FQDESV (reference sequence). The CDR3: CASSLTRLFSQQFF. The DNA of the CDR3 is TGTGCCAGCAGCTTAACACGGCTTTTTTCCCAGCAGTTCTTC.

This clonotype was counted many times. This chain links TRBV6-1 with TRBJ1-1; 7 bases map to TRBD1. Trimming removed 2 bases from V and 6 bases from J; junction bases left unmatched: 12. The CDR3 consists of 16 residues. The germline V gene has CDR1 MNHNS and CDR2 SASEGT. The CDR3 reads CASSESAGTVGPEAFF. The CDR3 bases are TGTGCCAGCAGTGAAAGCGCCGGGACAGTCGGTCCTGAAGCTTTCTTT.

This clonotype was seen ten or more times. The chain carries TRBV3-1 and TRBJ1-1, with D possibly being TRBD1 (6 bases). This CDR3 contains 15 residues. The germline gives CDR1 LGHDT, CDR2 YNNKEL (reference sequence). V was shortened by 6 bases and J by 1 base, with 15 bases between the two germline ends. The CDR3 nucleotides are TGTGCCAGCAGGATCGTCAGGGGTGGGAACACTGAAGCTTTCTTT. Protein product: CASRIVRGGNTEAFF.

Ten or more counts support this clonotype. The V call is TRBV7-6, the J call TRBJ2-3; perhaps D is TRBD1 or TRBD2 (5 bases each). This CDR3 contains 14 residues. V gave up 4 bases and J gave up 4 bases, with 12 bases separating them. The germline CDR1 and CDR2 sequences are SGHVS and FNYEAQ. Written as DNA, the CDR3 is TGTGCCAGCAGCTCCGGGGCCAGGGCAGATACGCAGTATTTT. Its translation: CASSSGARADTQYF.

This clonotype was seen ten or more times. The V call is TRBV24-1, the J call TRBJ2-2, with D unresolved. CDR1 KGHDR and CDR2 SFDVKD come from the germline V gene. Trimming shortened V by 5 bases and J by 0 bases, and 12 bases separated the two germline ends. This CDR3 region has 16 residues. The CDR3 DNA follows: TGTGCCACCAGTGGAAGGGTCACCGCGAACACCGGGGAGCTGTTTTTT. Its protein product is CATSGRVTANTGELFF.

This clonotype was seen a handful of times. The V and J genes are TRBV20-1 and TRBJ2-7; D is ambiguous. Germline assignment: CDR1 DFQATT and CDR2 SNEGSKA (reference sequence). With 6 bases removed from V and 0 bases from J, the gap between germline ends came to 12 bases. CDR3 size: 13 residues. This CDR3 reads CSAAGPGSYEQYF. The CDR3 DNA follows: TGCAGTGCCGCCGGCCCAGGCTCCTACGAGCAGTACTTC.

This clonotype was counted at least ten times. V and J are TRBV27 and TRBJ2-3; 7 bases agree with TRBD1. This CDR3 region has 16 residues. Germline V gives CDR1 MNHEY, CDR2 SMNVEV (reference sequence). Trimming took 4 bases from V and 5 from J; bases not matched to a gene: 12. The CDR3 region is CASSSRQGMSRDTQYF. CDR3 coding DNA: TGTGCCAGCAGTTCGAGACAGGGAATGTCTAGAGATACGCAGTATTTT.